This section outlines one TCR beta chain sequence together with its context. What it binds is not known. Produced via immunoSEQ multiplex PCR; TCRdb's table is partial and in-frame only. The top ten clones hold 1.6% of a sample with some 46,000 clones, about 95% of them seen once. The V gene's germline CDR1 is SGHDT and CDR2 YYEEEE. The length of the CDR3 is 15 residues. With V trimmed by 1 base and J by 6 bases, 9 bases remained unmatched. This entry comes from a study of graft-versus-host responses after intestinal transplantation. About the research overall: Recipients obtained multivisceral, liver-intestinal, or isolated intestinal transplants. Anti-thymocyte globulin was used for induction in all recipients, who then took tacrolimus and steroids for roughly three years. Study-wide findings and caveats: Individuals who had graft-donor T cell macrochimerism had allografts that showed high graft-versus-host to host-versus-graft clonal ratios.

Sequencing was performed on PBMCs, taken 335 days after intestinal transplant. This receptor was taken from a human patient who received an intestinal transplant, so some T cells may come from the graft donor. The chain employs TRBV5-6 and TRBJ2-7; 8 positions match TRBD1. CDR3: CASSLPGQGRGEQYF. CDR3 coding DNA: TGTGCCAGCAGCTTGCCCGGACAGGGACGAGGCGAGCAGTACTTC.